These 13 T cell receptor beta chains were sequenced from one sample in a study of blood T cell repertoires in COVID-19. TCRdb's table, derived via immunoSEQ multiplex PCR, lists solely in-frame clones and lacks some. The repertoire holds 200,000 to 250,000 clones, approximately 80% seen once, with 15% to 20% in the top ten. Sequencing was performed on peripheral blood. The receptors stem from a woman of 80 years or more with active or convalescent COVID-19.

This chain uses TRBV5-1 with TRBJ2-1; D may be TRBD1 (6 bases). Trimming pared 3 bases from V and 2 bases from J, leaving 6 bases between. The germline gives CDR1 SGHRS, CDR2 YFSETQ. This CDR3 has 13 amino acids. CDR3 amino acids: CASSWDTYNEQFF. In DNA, the CDR3 is TGCGCCAGCAGCTGGGACACCTACAATGAGCAGTTCTTC.

The chain is built from TRBV5-1 and TRBJ1-6; D is perhaps TRBD1 (6 bases). Per germline, CDR1 SGHRS and CDR2 YFSETQ. V was cut by 0 bases and J by 6 bases, with 7 bases left in between. CDR3 length: 14 amino acids. The CDR3 DNA reads as TGCGCCAGCAGCTTGGGGACAGTTAATTCACCCCTCCACTTT. This sequence encodes CASSLGTVNSPLHF. Supplemented by reference TRBV5-1 and TRBJ1-6, the full variable domain reads KAGVTQTPRYLIKTRGQQVTLSCSPISGHRSVSWYQQTPGQGLQFLFEYFSETQRNKGNFPGRFSGRQFSNSRSEMNVSTLELGDSALYLCASSLGTVNSPLHFGNGTRLTVT.

The genes are TRBV19 and TRBJ1-1; 8 bases line up with TRBD1. The CDR3 length is 18 residues. Germline trimming cut 4 bases from V and 1 base from J; bases unmatched to any gene: 14. Germline CDR1 LNHDA, CDR2 SQIVND (reference sequence). CDR3 sequence: CASSTGQGRRFGNTEAFF. In nucleotides, the CDR3 is TGTGCCAGTAGTACCGGACAGGGTAGGCGGTTCGGGAACACTGAAGCTTTCTTT.

This clone appeared once. V is TRBV18 and J is TRBJ2-7, with a possible D match to TRBD1 (6 bases). Germline V gene sequence: CDR1 KGHSH, CDR2 LQKENI. This CDR3 is 15 amino acids long. V dropped 2 bases and J dropped 2 bases, with 13 bases sitting between them. The CDR3 protein is CASSPGTDRTYEQYF. DNA of the CDR3: TGTGCCAGCTCACCAGGCACTGACAGGACCTACGAGCAGTACTTC.

This clone showed up just a few times. The V gene is TRBV7-8, the J gene TRBJ1-1; D is ambiguous. The CDR3 consists of 13 residues. Germline CDR1 reads SGHVS; CDR2 reads FQNEAQ. The germline V and J ends were trimmed by 6 bases and 5 bases, with 13 bases remaining between them. CDR3 in DNA: TGTGCCAGCAGGGGTCGGGCGGGTACTGAAGCTTTCTTT. Translation: CASRGRAGTEAFF. The full variable domain, completed using reference TRBV7-8 and TRBJ1-1, is GAGVSQSPRYKVAKRGQDVALRCDPISGHVSLFWYQQALGQGPEFLTYFQNEAQLDKSGLPSDRFFAERPEGSVSTLKIQRTQQEDSAVYLCASRGRAGTEAFFGQGTRLTVV.

This clone was observed once. V usage is TRBV5-4 and J usage is TRBJ2-1; weak D call: TRBD1 (6 bases). Trimming cost V 1 base and J 1 base, with 9 bases left between them. The length of the CDR3 is 15 residues. Germline CDR1 and CDR2: SGHNT and YYREEE (reference sequence). The CDR3 sequence is CASSLNRESYNEQFF. CDR3 sequence (DNA): TGTGCCAGCAGCTTGAACAGGGAGTCCTACAATGAGCAGTTCTTC.

This chain joins TRBV5-5 and TRBJ1-1; perhaps TRBD1 as D (6 bases). The V end lost 0 bases, the J end lost 4 bases, and 7 bases lay between the germline ends. Germline V gives CDR1 SGHKS, CDR2 YYEKEE (reference sequence). The length of the CDR3 is 13 residues. Written as DNA, the CDR3 is TGTGCCAGCAGCTTGGGAGGGGGCACTGAAGCTTTCTTT. Protein sequence: CASSLGGGTEAFF.

The rearrangement joins TRBV18 to TRBJ2-5; 7 bases match TRBD1. V lost 3 bases and J lost 5; bases outside the gene matches: 3. CDR1 and CDR2 from the germline V gene are KGHSH and LQKENI. CDR3 length equals 13 residues. The CDR3 bases are TGTGCCAGCTCACCTGAGGACAGGGAGACCCAGTACTTC. Translation: CASSPEDRETQYF.

V is TRBV7-9 and J is TRBJ2-3, with 15 bases identical to TRBD2. The CDR3 sequence is 17 residues long. Unmatched junction bases numbered 7, after V lost 2 bases and J lost 7 bases. CDR1 and CDR2 (germline): SEHNR, FQNEAQ (reference sequence). The chain's CDR3 is CASSLRTSGRADYTQYF. In DNA form, the CDR3 reads TGTGCCAGCAGCTTACGGACTAGCGGGAGGGCCGATTATACGCAGTATTTT.

The J gene is TRBJ2-7, the V gene TRBV5-1; 9 bases line up with TRBD1. Germline loops: CDR1 SGHRS, CDR2 YFSETQ. The CDR3 has 14 amino acids. Unmatched junction bases numbered 8, after V lost 4 bases and J lost 6 bases. The CDR3 nucleotides read TGCGCCAGCAGCCAGTATCCGGACAGGGGCGAGCAGTACTTC. Translating it yields CASSQYPDRGEQYF.

The V gene is TRBV6-2 or TRBV6-3, the J gene TRBJ2-3; 9 nucleotides match TRBD2. Per the germline V gene, CDR1 is MNHEY and CDR2 is SVGEGT. The CDR3 consists of 16 residues. J was trimmed by 3 bases and V by 4 bases; bases with no gene match: 8. The CDR3 reads CASSWGGGASTDTQYF. The DNA for the CDR3 is TGTGCCAGCAGTTGGGGCGGGGGGGCCTCTACAGATACGCAGTATTTT.

The chain couples TRBV19 to TRBJ1-2; 9 bases fit TRBD1. The CDR3 has 16 residues. V lost 3 bases, J lost 4 bases, and 9 bases stayed unmatched. Germline values: CDR1 LNHDA, CDR2 SQIVND (reference sequence). The CDR3 protein is CASSIGSGTGTYGYTF. DNA of the CDR3: TGTGCCAGTAGTATCGGTTCCGGGACAGGGACCTATGGCTACACCTTC.

V gene TRBV4-3 combines with J gene TRBJ2-1; 11 nucleotides line up with TRBD2. Germline loops: CDR1 LGHNA, CDR2 YSLEER. The CDR3 contains 15 residues. V trimming: 2 bases; J trimming: 9 bases; junction bases outside the gene matches: 6. CDR3 sequence: CASSQTSGRSGEQFF. The CDR3 DNA is TGCGCCAGCAGCCAAACTAGCGGGAGATCTGGTGAGCAGTTCTTC.